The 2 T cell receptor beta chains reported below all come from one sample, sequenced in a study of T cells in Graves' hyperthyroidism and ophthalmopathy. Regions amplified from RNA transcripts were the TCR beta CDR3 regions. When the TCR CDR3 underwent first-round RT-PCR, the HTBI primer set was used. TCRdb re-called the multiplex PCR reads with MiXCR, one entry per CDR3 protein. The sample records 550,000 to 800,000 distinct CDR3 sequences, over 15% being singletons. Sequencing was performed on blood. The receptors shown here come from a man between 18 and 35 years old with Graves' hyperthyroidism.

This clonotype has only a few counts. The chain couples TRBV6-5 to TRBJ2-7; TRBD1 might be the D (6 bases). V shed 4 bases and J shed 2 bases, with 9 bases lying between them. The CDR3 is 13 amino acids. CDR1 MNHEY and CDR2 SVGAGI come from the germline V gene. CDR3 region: CASSWGTTYEQYF. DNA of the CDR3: TGTGCCAGCAGTTGGGGGACAACCTACGAGCAGTACTTC.

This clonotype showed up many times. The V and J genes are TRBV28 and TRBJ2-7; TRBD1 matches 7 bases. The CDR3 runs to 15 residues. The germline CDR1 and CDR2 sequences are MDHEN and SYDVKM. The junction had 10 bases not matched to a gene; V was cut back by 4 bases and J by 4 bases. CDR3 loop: CASSSPGQAPYEQYF. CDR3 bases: TGTGCCAGCAGTTCCCCCGGACAGGCCCCTTACGAGCAGTACTTC.